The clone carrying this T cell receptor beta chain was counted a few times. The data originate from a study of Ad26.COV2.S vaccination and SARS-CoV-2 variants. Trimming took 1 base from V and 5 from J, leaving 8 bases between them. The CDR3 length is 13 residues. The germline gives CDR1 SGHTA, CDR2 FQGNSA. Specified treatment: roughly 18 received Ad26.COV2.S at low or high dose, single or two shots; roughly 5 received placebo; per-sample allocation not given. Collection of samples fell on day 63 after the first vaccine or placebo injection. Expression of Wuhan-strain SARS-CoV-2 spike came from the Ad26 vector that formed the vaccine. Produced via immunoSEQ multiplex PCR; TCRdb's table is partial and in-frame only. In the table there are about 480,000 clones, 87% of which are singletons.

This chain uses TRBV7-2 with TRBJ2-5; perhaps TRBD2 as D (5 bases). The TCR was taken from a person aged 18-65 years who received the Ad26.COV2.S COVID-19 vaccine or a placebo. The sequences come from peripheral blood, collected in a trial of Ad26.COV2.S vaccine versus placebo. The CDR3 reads CASSLGPGETQYF. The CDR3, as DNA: TGTGCCAGCAGCTTAGGCCCGGGGGAGACCCAGTACTTC.